The T cell receptor beta chain described here comes from a study of blood T cell repertoires in COVID-19. The CDR3 is made up of 15 amino acids. V was clipped by 0 bases and J by 7 bases; unmatched bases: 7. The germline gives CDR1 SGHRS, CDR2 YFSETQ. TCRdb's table, derived via immunoSEQ multiplex PCR, lists solely in-frame clones and lacks some. The sample has under 250,000 clones; around 86% are singletons. This clone was found once. This chain uses TRBV5-1 with TRBJ1-2; TRBD1 aligns across 9 bases. Sequenced material: PBMCs or T cells enriched from blood (not recorded which). The sequence was obtained from a woman between 45 and 65 years old with acute COVID-19. The CDR3 reads CASSLDGTGNVGYTF. In DNA form, the CDR3 reads TGCGCCAGCAGCTTGGACGGGACAGGGAATGTTGGCTACACCTTC.